The sequence of this T cell receptor (beta chain) was determined in a study of blood T cell repertoires in COVID-19. Study information: There were acute and convalescent COVID-19 samples, and they came from the United States, Italy and Spain. PBMCs, B-cell-depleted T cells, or T cells were the source of the cDNA or gDNA that made up the material.

This CDR3 contains 14 residues. The V gene's germline CDR1 is SNHLY and CDR2 FYNNEI. V lost 4 bases and J lost 5; bases outside the gene matches: 4. Under the authors' procedure: Amplification of reference gene primers was used by the study to estimate nucleated cell counts. Repertoires were generated with immunoSEQ multiplex PCR, while TCRdb's copy carries only in-frame clones and drops some. D and trimming come from the DNA, and the V and J calls and clone size come from that table. The data contain more than 95,000 clones, around two thirds of them singletons. This sequence joins TRBV2 and TRBJ2-3, with TRBD1 matching 9 bases. This TCR was recovered from a woman between 70 and 85 years old with acute or convalescent COVID-19. Sequencing input: peripheral blood. The CDR3 loop is CASSGDRVKDTQYF. Here the CDR3 DNA reads TGTGCCAGCAGTGGGGACAGGGTGAAAGATACGCAGTATTTT.